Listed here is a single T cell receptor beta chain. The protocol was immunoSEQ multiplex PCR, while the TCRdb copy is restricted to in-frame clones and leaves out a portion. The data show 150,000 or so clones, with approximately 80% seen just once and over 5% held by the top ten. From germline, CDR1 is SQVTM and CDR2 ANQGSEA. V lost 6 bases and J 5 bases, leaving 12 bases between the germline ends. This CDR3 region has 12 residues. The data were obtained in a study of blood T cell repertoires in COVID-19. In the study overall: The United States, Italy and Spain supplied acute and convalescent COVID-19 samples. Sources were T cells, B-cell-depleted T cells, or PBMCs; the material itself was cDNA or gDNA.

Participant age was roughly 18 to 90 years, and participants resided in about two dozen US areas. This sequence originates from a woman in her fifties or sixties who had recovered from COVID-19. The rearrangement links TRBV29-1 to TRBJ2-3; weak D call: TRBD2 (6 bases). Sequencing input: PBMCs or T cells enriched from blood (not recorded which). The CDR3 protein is CSVPRGIDTQYF. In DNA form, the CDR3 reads TGCAGCGTCCCACGGGGGATAGATACGCAGTATTTT.